This TCR beta chain derives from a study of T cells of healthy individuals. TCRdb called the 5' RACE reads again in MiXCR, with one record for every CDR3 protein. The table has 85,000 to 100,000 distinct CDR3 sequences, around 17% seen once. The receptor's source is a human donor in good health.

CDR3 amino acids: CASNPGDRSRGNEKLFF. DNA for the CDR3: TGTGCCAGCAACCCAGGGGACAGGAGTAGGGGGAATGAAAAACTGTTTTTT. The genes are TRBV12-3 or TRBV12-4 and TRBJ1-4, with TRBD1 identical over 8 bases. The CDR3 covers 17 residues. V lost 7 bases and J lost 5; bases outside the gene matches: 15.